This T cell receptor (beta chain) was observed in a study of STAT3 mutations in large granular lymphocyte leukemia. Overall study context: Immunosuppressive therapy was given to more than half of T-LGLL patients.

Average productive template count per sample was around 40,000. Profiling relied on immunoSEQ multiplex PCR, and the TCRdb table lists in-frame clones only, not all of them. Here the sample spans 8,000 to 13,000 clones, around 90% being singletons. The CDR3 runs 16 residues. V lost 4 bases and J lost 1, with 15 bases in between. The germline V gene encodes CDR1 SGHNT and CDR2 YYREEE (reference sequence). Study observations and caveats: Variable sampling intervals and differing treatment regimens complicated linking therapy response to TCR clonal burden changes. In about 30% of the 18 patients, new TCR clonotypes emerged after therapy. Every T-LGLL patient had at least one immunodominant TCRbeta clonotype.

In regard to this clone: What it recognizes is unknown.

Input material: peripheral blood mononuclear cells. The clonotype originates from a man aged 60 to 75 with T-cell large granular lymphocyte leukemia. Some clones in this sample may be carry-over from other donors' samples. V gene TRBV5-4 combines with J gene TRBJ2-1; D possibly corresponds to TRBD2 (7 bases). CDR3 nucleotide sequence: TGTGCCAGCAGCGGGGGGGGACACGGGTCCTACAATGAGCAGTTCTTC. It specifies CASSGGGHGSYNEQFF. Full variable domain (outside the CDR3, taken from reference TRBV5-4 and TRBJ2-1): ETGVTQSPTHLIKTRGQQVTLRCSSQSGHNTVSWYQQALGQGPQFIFQYYREEENGRGNFPPRFSGLQFPNYSSELNVNALELDDSALYLCASSGGGHGSYNEQFFGPGTRLTVL.